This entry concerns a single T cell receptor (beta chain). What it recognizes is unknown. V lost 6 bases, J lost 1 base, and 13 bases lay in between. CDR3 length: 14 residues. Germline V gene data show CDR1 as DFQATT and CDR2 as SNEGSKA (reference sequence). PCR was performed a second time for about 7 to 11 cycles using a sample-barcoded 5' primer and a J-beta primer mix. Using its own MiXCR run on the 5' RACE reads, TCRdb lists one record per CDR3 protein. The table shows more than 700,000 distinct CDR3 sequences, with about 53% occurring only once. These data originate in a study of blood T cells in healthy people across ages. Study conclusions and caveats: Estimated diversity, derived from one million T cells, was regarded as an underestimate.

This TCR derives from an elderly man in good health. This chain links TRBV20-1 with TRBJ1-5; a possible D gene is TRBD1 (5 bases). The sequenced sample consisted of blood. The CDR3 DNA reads TGCAGTGCCAAGCCGGGGGGAAGCAATCAGCCCCAGCATTTT. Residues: CSAKPGGSNQPQHF.